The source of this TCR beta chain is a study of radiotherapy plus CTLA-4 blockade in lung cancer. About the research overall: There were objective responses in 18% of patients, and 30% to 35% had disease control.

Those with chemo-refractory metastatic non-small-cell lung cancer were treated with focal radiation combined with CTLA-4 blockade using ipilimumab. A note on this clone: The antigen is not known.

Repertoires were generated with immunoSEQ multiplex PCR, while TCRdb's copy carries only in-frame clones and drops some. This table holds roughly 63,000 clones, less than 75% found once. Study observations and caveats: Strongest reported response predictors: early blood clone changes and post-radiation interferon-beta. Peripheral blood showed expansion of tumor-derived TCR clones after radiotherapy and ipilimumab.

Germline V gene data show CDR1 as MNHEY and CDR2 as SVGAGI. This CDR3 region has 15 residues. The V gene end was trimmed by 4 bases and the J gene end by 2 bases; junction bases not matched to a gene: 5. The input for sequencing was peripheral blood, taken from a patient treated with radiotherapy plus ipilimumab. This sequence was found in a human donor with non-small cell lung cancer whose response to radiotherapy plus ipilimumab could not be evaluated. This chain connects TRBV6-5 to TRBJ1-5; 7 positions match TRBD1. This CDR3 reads CASSLTTGGNQPQHF. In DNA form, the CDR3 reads TGTGCCAGCAGTTTGACCACAGGGGGCAATCAGCCCCAGCATTTT.